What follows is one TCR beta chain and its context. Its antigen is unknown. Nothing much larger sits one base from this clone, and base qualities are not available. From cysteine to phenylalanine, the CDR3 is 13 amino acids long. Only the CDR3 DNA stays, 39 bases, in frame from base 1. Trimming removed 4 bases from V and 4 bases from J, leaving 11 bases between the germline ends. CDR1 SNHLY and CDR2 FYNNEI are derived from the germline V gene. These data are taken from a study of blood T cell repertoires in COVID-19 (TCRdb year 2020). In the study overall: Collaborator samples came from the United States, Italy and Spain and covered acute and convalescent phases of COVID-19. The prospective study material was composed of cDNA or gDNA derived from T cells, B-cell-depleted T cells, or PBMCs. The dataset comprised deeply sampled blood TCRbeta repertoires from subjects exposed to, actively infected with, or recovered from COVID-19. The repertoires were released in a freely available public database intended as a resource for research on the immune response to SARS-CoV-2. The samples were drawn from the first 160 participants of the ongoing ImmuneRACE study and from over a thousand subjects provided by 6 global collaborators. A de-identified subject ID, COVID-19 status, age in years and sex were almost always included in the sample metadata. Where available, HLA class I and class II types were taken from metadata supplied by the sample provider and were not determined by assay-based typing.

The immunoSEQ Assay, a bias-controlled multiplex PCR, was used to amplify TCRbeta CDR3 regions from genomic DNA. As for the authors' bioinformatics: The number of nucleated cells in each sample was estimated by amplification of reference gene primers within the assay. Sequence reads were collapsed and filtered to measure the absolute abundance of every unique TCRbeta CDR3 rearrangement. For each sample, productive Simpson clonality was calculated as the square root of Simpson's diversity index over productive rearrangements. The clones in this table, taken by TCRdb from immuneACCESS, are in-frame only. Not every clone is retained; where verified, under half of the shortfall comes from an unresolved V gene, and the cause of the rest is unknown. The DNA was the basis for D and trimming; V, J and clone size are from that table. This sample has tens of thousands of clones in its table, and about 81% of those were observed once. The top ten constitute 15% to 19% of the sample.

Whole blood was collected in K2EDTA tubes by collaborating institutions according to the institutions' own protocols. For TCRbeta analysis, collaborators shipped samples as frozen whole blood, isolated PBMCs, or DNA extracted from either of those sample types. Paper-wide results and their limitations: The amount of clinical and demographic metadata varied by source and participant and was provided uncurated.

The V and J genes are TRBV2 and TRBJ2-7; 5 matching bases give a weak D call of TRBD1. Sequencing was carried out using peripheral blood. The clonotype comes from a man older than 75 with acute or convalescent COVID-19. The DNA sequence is TGTGCCAGCAGTGCAGGGTACGGTTACGAGCAGTACTTC. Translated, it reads CASSAGYGYEQYF.